The source of this TCR beta chain is a study of blood T cell repertoires in COVID-19. As for the study in general: Sources were T cells, B-cell-depleted T cells, or PBMCs; the material itself was cDNA or gDNA.

This clone was counted only a few times. V shed 7 bases and J 6 bases; nucleotides not matched to a gene: 8. CDR1 and CDR2 (germline): LNHDA, SQIVND (reference sequence). CDR3 length equals 14 residues. Methods used by the authors: Estimation of nucleated cell counts was performed using reference gene primer amplification. Repertoires were generated with immunoSEQ multiplex PCR, while TCRdb's copy carries only in-frame clones and drops some. The DNA was the basis for D and trimming; V, J and clone size are from that table. Here the sample spans 90,000 to 120,000 clones, around four fifths being singletons.

The chain carries TRBV19 and TRBJ1-2; the match to TRBD1 covers 10 bases. This TCR came from a man in his 70s with acute or convalescent COVID-19. The sequenced material came from peripheral blood. The CDR3 spells CASISTGQGNGYTF. The CDR3 DNA follows: TGTGCCAGTATATCCACGGGACAGGGGAATGGCTACACCTTC.